The 3 T cell receptor beta chains reported below all come from one sample, sequenced in a study of blood T cell repertoires in COVID-19. Sequenced by immunoSEQ multiplex PCR; TCRdb stores in-frame clones only, minus some. The sample shows just over 300,000 clones, 70% to 90% of them seen only once. Sequences were obtained from PBMCs or T cells enriched from blood (not recorded which). The receptors were gathered from a man aged 25-40 years who had recovered from COVID-19.

The chain joins TRBV7-6 to TRBJ1-3; TRBD1 is a possible D gene (5 bases). This CDR3 spans 17 amino acids. The germline CDR1 and CDR2 sequences are SGHVS and FNYEAQ. Trimming took off 0 bases at V and 2 bases at J, with 14 bases between the two ends. The CDR3 region is CASSLAARVSTGNTIYF. DNA of the CDR3: TGTGCCAGCAGCTTAGCGGCCAGGGTCTCGACTGGAAACACCATATATTTT. The whole variable domain, filled in from reference TRBV7-6 and TRBJ1-3, reads GAGVSQSPRYKVTKRGQDVALRCDPISGHVSLYWYRQALGQGPEFLTYFNYEAQQDKSGLPNDRFSAERPEGSISTLTIQRTEQRDSAMYRCASSLAARVSTGNTIYFGEGSWLTVV.

The CDR3 sequence is CASSYSPPQGNSPLHF. CDR3 DNA: TGTGCCAGCAGTTACTCACCCCCCCAGGGAAATTCACCCCTCCACTTT. The chain couples TRBV6-5 to TRBJ1-6, with D maybe TRBD1 (5 bases). Trimming removed 0 bases at V and 7 bases at J, with 13 bases between. Germline CDR1 is MNHEY and CDR2 is SVGAGI. CDR3 length: 16 amino acids.

This clone came up a few times. This chain uses TRBV27 with TRBJ2-1; D may be TRBD1 (6 bases). The germline CDR1 and CDR2 sequences are MNHEY and SMNVEV (reference sequence). The CDR3 sequence is 17 residues long. V was pared by 3 bases and J by 7 bases, with 22 bases between. The CDR3 nucleotides are TGTGCCAGCAGTTTCTTCCAACTCCTTCGGGACAAGAATGAGCAGTTCTTC. Encoded protein: CASSFFQLLRDKNEQFF.